The next 27 T cell receptor beta chains were all read from a single sample in a study of shared clonotypes between healthy human individuals. It was CD45RO-negative cells, positively selected for CCR7, that made up naive CD8 cells, with terminally differentiated effector memory CD45RA+ cells excluded. Sequencing used immunoSEQ multiplex PCR; TCRdb keeps in-frame clones, though not all of them. In the table there are approximately 2,200,000 clones, about 92% of which are singletons. Sequences were obtained from naive CD8+ T cells from PBMCs. Receptors were obtained from a man younger than 35 in good health. Some clones in this sample may be carry-over from other donors' samples.

The J gene is TRBJ2-3, the V gene TRBV14; no firm D call. Trimming removed 4 bases from V and 5 bases from J, with 16 bases in between. Germline V CDR1 and CDR2: SGHDN, FVKESK. This CDR3 spans 15 amino acids. The CDR3 spells CASSPRATWRDTQYF. Written as DNA, the CDR3 is TGTGCCAGCAGCCCCCGGGCAACCTGGCGAGATACGCAGTATTTT.

This CDR3 is CASSLSRGGGTYEQYF. The CDR3 DNA is TGTGCCAGCAGTTTATCGCGGGGAGGGGGTACCTACGAGCAGTACTTC. The chain carries TRBV27 and TRBJ2-7; tentative D call: TRBD2 (7 bases). There are 16 residues in the CDR3. Deletions cut 0 bases from V and 2 bases from J, with 14 bases between. In germline, CDR1 is MNHEY, CDR2 SMNVEV (reference sequence).

The rearrangement uses TRBV11-2 and TRBJ2-3; D gene uncertain. Deletions cut 2 bases from V and 0 bases from J, with 12 bases between. The CDR3 length is 16 residues. CDR1 and CDR2 (germline): SGHAT, FQNNGV. The CDR3 DNA sequence: TGTGCCAGCAGCTTATTTTCCCGGCCCAGCACAGATACGCAGTATTTT. This codes for CASSLFSRPSTDTQYF.

This chain uses TRBV13 with TRBJ2-7; TRBD2 agrees at 9 bases. V dropped 0 bases and J dropped 5; count of bases not matched to a gene: 14. The CDR3 consists of 18 residues. The germline gives CDR1 PRHDT, CDR2 FYEKMQ (reference sequence). As DNA, the CDR3 is TGTGCCAGCAGCTTAGGCATGAGCGGGACTAGCTGGCCCCACGAGCAGTACTTC. It is translated as CASSLGMSGTSWPHEQYF.

The rearrangement uses TRBV19 and TRBJ2-7; D is uncertain. The CDR3 extends over 13 amino acids. Germline assignment: CDR1 LNHDA and CDR2 SQIVND (reference sequence). V was pared by 6 bases and J by 3 bases, with 12 bases between. CDR3 in amino acids: CASSTDLGYEQYF. As DNA, the CDR3 is TGTGCCAGTAGCACGGATTTAGGCTACGAGCAGTACTTC.

CDR3 DNA: TGTGCCAGCAGCTCAGGACAGGGGGCAGGGGAGCCCCAGCATTTT. Protein: CASSSGQGAGEPQHF. V is TRBV7-8 and J is TRBJ1-5, with TRBD1 identical over 11 bases. Germline CDR1 and CDR2: SGHVS and FQNEAQ. The CDR3 totals 15 residues. Trimming at V came to 4 bases and at J to 8 bases, leaving 7 bases not matched to a gene.

CDR3 loop: CASSPGPTPHEQYF. CDR3 nucleotide sequence: TGCGCCAGCAGCCCCGGACCCACTCCCCACGAGCAGTACTTC. The chain has TRBV5-1 and TRBJ2-7, with D uncertain. Germline V gene lookup returns CDR1 SGHRS and CDR2 YFSETQ. V was clipped by 4 bases and J by 5 bases, with 16 bases between them. This CDR3 is built from 14 residues.

In DNA, the CDR3 is TGTGCCAGCAGTTTGGGGGGTGAGGCGCGGGGAGGTGATACGCAGTATTTT. It specifies CASSLGGEARGGDTQYF. The chain links TRBV28 to TRBJ2-3, with D maybe TRBD2 (6 bases). Deletions cut 3 bases from V and 6 bases from J, with 22 bases between. Per germline, CDR1 MDHEN and CDR2 SYDVKM. There are 17 residues in the CDR3.

The CDR3 DNA reads TGTGCCAGCAGTTACCTTAGCGGTAAAAACATTCAGTACTTC. Protein product: CASSYLSGKNIQYF. The rearrangement joins TRBV28 to TRBJ2-4, with TRBD2 as a possible D gene (6 bases). Per germline, CDR1 MDHEN and CDR2 SYDVKM. The length of the CDR3 is 14 residues. V was shortened by 4 bases and J by 4 bases, with 11 bases between the two germline ends. Drawing the rest from reference TRBV28 and TRBJ2-4, the complete variable domain is DVKVTQSSRYLVKRTGEKVFLECVQDMDHENMFWYRQDPGLGLRLIYFSYDVKMKEKGDIPEGYSVSREKKERFSLILESASTNQTSMYLCASSYLSGKNIQYFGAGTRLSVL.

The rearrangement uses TRBV7-9 and TRBJ2-5; the match to TRBD1 covers 7 bases. The germline CDR1 and CDR2 sequences are SEHNR and FQNEAQ (reference sequence). The CDR3 is made up of 16 amino acids. The V and J ends lost 5 bases and 1 base, in that order; junction bases with no gene match: 10. CDR3 DNA: TGTGCCAGCAGCCACAGGGACAGTCCTATCCAAGAGACCCAGTACTTC. Amino acid sequence: CASSHRDSPIQETQYF.

This clone occurred a few times. The same CDR3 is also encoded by other DNA sequences in this sample. The chain joins TRBV27 to TRBJ2-7; 9 nucleotides match TRBD1. There are 14 residues in the CDR3. Germline V gene lookup returns CDR1 MNHEY and CDR2 SMNVEV (reference sequence). The V gene end was trimmed by 3 bases and the J gene end by 2 bases; junction bases not matched to a gene: 2. The CDR3 coding sequence is TGTGCCAGCAGTTTTGGGACAGGGACCTACGAGCAGTACTTC. Translating gives CASSFGTGTYEQYF.

V and J are TRBV6-5 and TRBJ2-7, with D possibly matching TRBD1 (6 bases). There are 15 residues in the CDR3. Trimming took off 0 bases at V and 5 bases at J, with 14 bases between the two ends. Germline CDR1 and CDR2: MNHEY and SVGAGI. DNA for the CDR3: TGTGCCAGCAGTTACTCCAGGTCTGGGGGCGACGAGCAGTACTTC. Residues: CASSYSRSGGDEQYF.

This clone showed up just a few times. The V call is TRBV9, the J call TRBJ1-1, with TRBD1 identical over 7 bases. V was clipped by 4 bases and J by 0 bases; unmatched bases: 6. In germline, CDR1 is SGDLS, CDR2 YYNGEE. The CDR3 totals 15 residues. The CDR3 coding sequence is TGTGCCAGCAGCCCGGACAGGTTAGTGAACACTGAAGCTTTCTTT. It is translated as CASSPDRLVNTEAFF.

V is TRBV27 and J is TRBJ2-1, with a possible D match to TRBD2 (6 bases). Trimming shortened V by 5 bases and J by 6 bases, and 14 bases separated the two germline ends. CDR1 and CDR2 (germline): MNHEY, SMNVEV (reference sequence). This CDR3 region has 14 residues. DNA for the CDR3: TGTGCCAGCAGTCCAGTCCGGGGAGGCAATGAGCAGTTCTTC. Its protein is CASSPVRGGNEQFF.

This clone showed up just a few times. Other DNA sequences within the sample encode an identical CDR3. This chain joins TRBV7-9 and TRBJ2-1, with unresolved D. V was clipped by 1 base and J by 9 bases, with 4 bases between them. Germline CDR1 reads SEHNR; CDR2 reads FQNEAQ (reference sequence). The CDR3 consists of 11 residues. CDR3 sequence: CASSLEGEQFF. The DNA for the CDR3 is TGTGCCAGCAGCTTAGAGGGTGAGCAGTTCTTC. The full variable domain, rest sourced from reference TRBV7-9 and TRBJ2-1, is DTGVSQNPRHKITKRGQNVTFRCDPISEHNRLYWYRQTLGQGPEFLTYFQNEAQLEKSRLLSDRFSAERPKGSFSTLEIQRTEQGDSAMYLCASSLEGEQFFGPGTRLTVL.

The gene calls are TRBV6-5 and TRBJ1-1; TRBD1 matches 10 bases. CDR3 size: 14 residues. Germline CDR1 MNHEY, CDR2 SVGAGI. The V gene end was trimmed by 7 bases and the J gene end by 3 bases; junction bases not matched to a gene: 5. The CDR3 is CASTPDRGDTEAFF. The CDR3 coding sequence is TGTGCCAGCACCCCGGACAGGGGGGACACTGAAGCTTTCTTT.

The chain links TRBV7-9 to TRBJ1-1; D is unresolved. This CDR3 has 14 residues. The germline CDR1 and CDR2 sequences are SEHNR and FQNEAQ (reference sequence). Trimming shortened V by 3 bases and J by 1 base, and 9 bases separated the two germline ends. CDR3 region: CASSFRLGNTEAFF. The CDR3 DNA is TGTGCCAGCAGCTTTCGGCTCGGGAACACTGAAGCTTTCTTT. Full variable domain (outside the CDR3, taken from reference TRBV7-9 and TRBJ1-1): DTGVSQNPRHKITKRGQNVTFRCDPISEHNRLYWYRQTLGQGPEFLTYFQNEAQLEKSRLLSDRFSAERPKGSFSTLEIQRTEQGDSAMYLCASSFRLGNTEAFFGQGTRLTVV.

The chain uses TRBV7-2 and TRBJ2-7, with TRBD2 as a possible D gene (5 bases). Per germline, CDR1 SGHTA and CDR2 FQGNSA. The CDR3 runs to 15 residues. Trimming removed 1 base from V and 5 bases from J, with 15 bases in between. The CDR3 DNA is TGTGCCAGCAGCTTAGTTCCACGGGATCCCCACGAGCAGTACTTC. This translates into CASSLVPRDPHEQYF. Complete variable domain (other parts from reference TRBV7-2 and TRBJ2-7): GAGVSQSPSNKVTEKGKDVELRCDPISGHTALYWYRQSLGQGLEFLIYFQGNSAPDKSGLPSDRFSAERTGGSVSTLTIQRTQQEDSAVYLCASSLVPRDPHEQYFGPGTRLTVT.

Points on this clone: In the same sample, other DNA sequences code for this CDR3. The gene calls are TRBV7-9 and TRBJ1-5; D unclear. CDR1 and CDR2 from the germline V gene are SEHNR and FQNEAQ (reference sequence). Trimming removed 3 bases at V and 4 bases at J, with 4 bases between. The length of the CDR3 is 12 residues. The DNA of the CDR3 is TGTGCCAGCAGCTTGGGGAATCAGCCCCAGCATTTT. Amino acids: CASSLGNQPQHF.

The gene calls are TRBV6-5 and TRBJ2-7, with 11 bases aligning to TRBD2. The CDR3 covers 16 residues. Germline CDR1 and CDR2: MNHEY and SVGAGI. Trimming took 0 bases from V and 1 from J; bases not matched to a gene: 2. The CDR3: CASSYSRLAGSYEQYF. The CDR3 DNA sequence: TGTGCCAGCAGTTACTCGAGACTAGCGGGGTCCTACGAGCAGTACTTC.

The chain recombines TRBV5-4 with TRBJ2-5; tentatively, D is TRBD1 (5 bases). Germline CDR1 is SGHNT and CDR2 is YYREEE (reference sequence). The CDR3 length is 14 residues. Trimming pared 4 bases from V and 5 bases from J, leaving 15 bases between. The CDR3 coding sequence is TGTGCCAGCAGCCCACCTGGGGCCGGGGAGACCCAGTACTTC. It encodes CASSPPGAGETQYF.

The chain joins TRBV4-3 to TRBJ2-2, with 11 bases aligning to TRBD2. V lost 4 bases, J lost 2 bases, and 12 bases stayed unmatched. CDR1 is LGHNA, CDR2 YSLEER, per germline. The CDR3 spans 19 residues. The CDR3 reads CASSRLLAGDPKNTGELFF. As DNA, the CDR3 is TGCGCCAGCAGCCGCCTACTAGCGGGAGACCCAAAAAACACCGGGGAGCTGTTTTTT.

The rearrangement uses TRBV28 and TRBJ1-5; weak D call: TRBD1 (6 bases). CDR1 MDHEN and CDR2 SYDVKM come from the germline V gene. The CDR3 is 15 residues long. The V end was cut by 5 bases, the J end by 5 bases, with 16 bases between. In DNA form, the CDR3 reads TGTGCCAGCAGTGAGGAGGGGCAGGGGTATCAGCCCCAGCATTTT. It yields the protein CASSEEGQGYQPQHF.

This chain uses TRBV19 with TRBJ1-4; possibly TRBD1 for D (6 bases). The germline V gene has CDR1 LNHDA and CDR2 SQIVND (reference sequence). The length of the CDR3 is 14 residues. The V gene lost 6 bases and the J gene lost 8 bases, with 16 bases spanning the gap. The DNA for the CDR3 is TGTGCCAGTAGCCCGACAGGTCCGGACGAAAAACTGTTTTTT. As protein: CASSPTGPDEKLFF.

V usage is TRBV10-3 and J usage is TRBJ2-1; tentatively, D is TRBD1 or TRBD2 (5 bases each). The germline V gene encodes CDR1 ENHRY and CDR2 SYGVKD. Trimming left V 5 bases short and J 8 bases short, with 22 bases between. The CDR3 consists of 16 residues. For the CDR3, the DNA is TGTGCCATCAGTCCGATCACGACAGTTGGGGGTGATGAGCAGTTCTTC. Its protein product is CAISPITTVGGDEQFF.

The chain has TRBV7-9 and TRBJ1-4, with TRBD1 matching 9 bases. Trimming cost V 10 bases and J 6 bases; bases outside gene matches: 6. The CDR3 is 13 residues long. Germline V gene data show CDR1 as SEHNR and CDR2 as FQNEAQ (reference sequence). CDR3 protein: CATGTGQDEKLFF. CDR3 nucleotide sequence: TGTGCCACTGGGACAGGGCAGGATGAAAAACTGTTTTTT.

The chain is built from TRBV30 and TRBJ2-7, with no clear D. With 2 bases removed from V and 0 bases from J, the gap between germline ends came to 17 bases. Germline-derived CDR1 and CDR2 are GTSNPN and SVGIG (reference sequence). This CDR3 is built from 16 residues. The CDR3, as DNA: TGTGCCTGGAGTCCCCTCCTCCGAGAGAGCTCCTACGAGCAGTACTTC. Translated, it gives CAWSPLLRESSYEQYF.